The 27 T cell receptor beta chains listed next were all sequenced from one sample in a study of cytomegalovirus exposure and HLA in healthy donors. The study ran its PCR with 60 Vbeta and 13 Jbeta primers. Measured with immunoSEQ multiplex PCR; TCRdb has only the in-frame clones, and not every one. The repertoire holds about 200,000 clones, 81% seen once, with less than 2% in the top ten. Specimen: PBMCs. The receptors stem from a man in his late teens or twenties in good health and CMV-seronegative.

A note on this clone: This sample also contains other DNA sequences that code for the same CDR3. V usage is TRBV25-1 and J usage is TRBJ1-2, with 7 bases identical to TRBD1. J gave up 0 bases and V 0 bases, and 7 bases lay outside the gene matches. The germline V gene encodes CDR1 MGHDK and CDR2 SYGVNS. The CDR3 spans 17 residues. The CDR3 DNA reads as TGTGCCAGCAGTGAATACTTTGCCGGGACAGCTAACTATGGCTACACCTTC. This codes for CASSEYFAGTANYGYTF.

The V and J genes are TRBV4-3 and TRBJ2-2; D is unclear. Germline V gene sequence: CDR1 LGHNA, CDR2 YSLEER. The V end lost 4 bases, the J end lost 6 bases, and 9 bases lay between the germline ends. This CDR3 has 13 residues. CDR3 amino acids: CASSPLGPGELFF. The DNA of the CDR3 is TGCGCCAGCAGCCCCCTGGGCCCCGGGGAGCTGTTTTTT.

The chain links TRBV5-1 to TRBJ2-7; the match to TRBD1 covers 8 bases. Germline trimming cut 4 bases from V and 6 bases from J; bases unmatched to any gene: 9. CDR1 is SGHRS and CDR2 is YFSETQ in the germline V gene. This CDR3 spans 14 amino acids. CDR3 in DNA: TGCGCCAGCAGCCCCCGGACAGGGTCGGCCGAGCAGTACTTC. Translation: CASSPRTGSAEQYF.

The CDR3 reads CASTANPSGGPLGGELFF. CDR3 DNA: TGTGCCAGCACCGCGAACCCTAGCGGGGGGCCCTTAGGCGGGGAGCTGTTTTTT. This rearrangement joins TRBV9 to TRBJ2-2, with 11 bases that match TRBD2. V trimming: 6 bases; J trimming: 7 bases; junction bases outside the gene matches: 17. There are 18 residues in the CDR3. Per the germline V gene, CDR1 is SGDLS and CDR2 is YYNGEE.

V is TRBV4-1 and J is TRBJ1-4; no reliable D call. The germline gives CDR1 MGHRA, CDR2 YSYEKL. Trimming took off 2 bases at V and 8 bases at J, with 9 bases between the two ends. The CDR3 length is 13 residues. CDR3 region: CASSQSGEEKLFF. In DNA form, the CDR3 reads TGCGCCAGCAGCCAATCTGGGGAGGAAAAACTGTTTTTT.

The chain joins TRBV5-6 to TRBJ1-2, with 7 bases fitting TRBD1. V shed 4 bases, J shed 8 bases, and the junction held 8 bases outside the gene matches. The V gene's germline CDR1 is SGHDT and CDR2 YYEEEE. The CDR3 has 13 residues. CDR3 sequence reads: CASSVYRGGGYTF. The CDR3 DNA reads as TGTGCCAGCAGCGTATACAGGGGTGGAGGCTACACCTTC.

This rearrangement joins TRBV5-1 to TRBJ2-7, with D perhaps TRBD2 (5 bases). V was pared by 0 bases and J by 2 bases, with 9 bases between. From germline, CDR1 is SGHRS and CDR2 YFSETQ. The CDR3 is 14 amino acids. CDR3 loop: CASSLDGRTYEQYF. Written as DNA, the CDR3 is TGCGCCAGCAGCTTGGATGGGAGAACCTACGAGCAGTACTTC.

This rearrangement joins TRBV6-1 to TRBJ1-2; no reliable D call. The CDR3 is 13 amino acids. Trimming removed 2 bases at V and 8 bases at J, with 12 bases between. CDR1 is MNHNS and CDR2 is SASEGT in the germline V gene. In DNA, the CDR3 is TGTGCCAGCAGTGAAACTAGGGAACGGGGCTACACCTTC. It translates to CASSETRERGYTF.

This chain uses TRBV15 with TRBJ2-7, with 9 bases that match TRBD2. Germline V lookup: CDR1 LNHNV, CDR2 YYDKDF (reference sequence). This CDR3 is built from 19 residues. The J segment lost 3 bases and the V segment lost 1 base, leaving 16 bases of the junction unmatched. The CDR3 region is CATSRGSGGSRGGLYEQYF. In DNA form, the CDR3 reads TGTGCCACCAGCAGAGGCAGCGGGGGGTCCCGAGGTGGTCTCTACGAGCAGTACTTC.

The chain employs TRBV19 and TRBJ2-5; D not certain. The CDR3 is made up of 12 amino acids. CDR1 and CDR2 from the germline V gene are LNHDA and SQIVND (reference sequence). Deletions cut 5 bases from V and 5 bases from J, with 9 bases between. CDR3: CASSDFGETQYF. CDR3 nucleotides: TGTGCCAGTAGTGACTTCGGGGAGACCCAGTACTTC.

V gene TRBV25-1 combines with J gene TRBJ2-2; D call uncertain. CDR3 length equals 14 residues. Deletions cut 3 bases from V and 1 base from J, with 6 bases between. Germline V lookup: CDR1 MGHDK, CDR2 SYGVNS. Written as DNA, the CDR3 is TGTGCCAGCAGTGATTTCGGGAACACCGGGGAGCTGTTTTTT. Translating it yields CASSDFGNTGELFF. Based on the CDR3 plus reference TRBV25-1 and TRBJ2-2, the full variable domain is EADIYQTPRYLVIGTGKKITLECSQTMGHDKMYWYQQDPGMELHLIHYSYGVNSTEKGDLSSESTVSRIRTEHFPLTLESARPSHTSQYLCASSDFGNTGELFFGEGSRLTVL.

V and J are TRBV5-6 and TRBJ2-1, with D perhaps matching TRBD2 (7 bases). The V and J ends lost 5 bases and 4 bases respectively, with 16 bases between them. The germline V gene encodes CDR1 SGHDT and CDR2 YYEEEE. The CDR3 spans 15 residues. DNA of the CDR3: TGTGCCAGCAGGGGAGGGAGGGGGGTATACAATGAGCAGTTCTTC. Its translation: CASRGGRGVYNEQFF.

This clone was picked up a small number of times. The CDR3: CASSPTSGDKQYF. CDR3 bases: TGTGCCAGCAGCCCGACTAGCGGGGACAAGCAGTACTTC. The V gene is TRBV9, the J gene TRBJ2-7, with TRBD2 matching 11 bases. With 4 bases clipped from V and 8 bases from J, the junction kept 5 bases outside the gene matches. Germline V CDR1 and CDR2: SGDLS, YYNGEE. The CDR3 length is 13 residues.

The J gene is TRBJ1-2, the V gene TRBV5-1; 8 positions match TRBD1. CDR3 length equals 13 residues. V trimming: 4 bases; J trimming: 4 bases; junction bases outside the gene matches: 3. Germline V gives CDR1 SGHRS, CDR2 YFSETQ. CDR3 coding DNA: TGCGCCAGCAGCCCGGACAGGGCCTATGGCTACACCTTC. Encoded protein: CASSPDRAYGYTF.

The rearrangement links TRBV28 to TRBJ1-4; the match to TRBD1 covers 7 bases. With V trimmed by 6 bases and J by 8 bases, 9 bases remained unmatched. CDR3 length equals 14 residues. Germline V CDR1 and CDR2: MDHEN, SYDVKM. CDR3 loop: CASSGTDAGEKLFF. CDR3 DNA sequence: TGTGCCAGCAGCGGGACAGACGCTGGCGAAAAACTGTTTTTT. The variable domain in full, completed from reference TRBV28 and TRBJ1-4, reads DVKVTQSSRYLVKRTGEKVFLECVQDMDHENMFWYRQDPGLGLRLIYFSYDVKMKEKGDIPEGYSVSREKKERFSLILESASTNQTSMYLCASSGTDAGEKLFFGSGTQLSVL.

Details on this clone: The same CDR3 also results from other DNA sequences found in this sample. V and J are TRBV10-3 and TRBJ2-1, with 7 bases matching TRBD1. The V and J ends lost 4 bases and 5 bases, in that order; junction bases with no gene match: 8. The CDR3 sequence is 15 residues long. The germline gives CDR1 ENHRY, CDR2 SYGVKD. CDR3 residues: CAISGSGTANNEQFF. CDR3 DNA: TGTGCCATCAGTGGGTCCGGGACAGCAAACAATGAGCAGTTCTTC.

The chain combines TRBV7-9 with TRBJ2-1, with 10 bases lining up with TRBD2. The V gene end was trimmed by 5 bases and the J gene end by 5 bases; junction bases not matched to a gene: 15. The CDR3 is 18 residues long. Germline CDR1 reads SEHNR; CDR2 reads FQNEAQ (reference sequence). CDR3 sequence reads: CASSHGLSGGALNNEQFF. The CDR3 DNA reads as TGTGCCAGCAGCCATGGCCTAAGCGGGGGGGCCCTGAACAATGAGCAGTTCTTC.

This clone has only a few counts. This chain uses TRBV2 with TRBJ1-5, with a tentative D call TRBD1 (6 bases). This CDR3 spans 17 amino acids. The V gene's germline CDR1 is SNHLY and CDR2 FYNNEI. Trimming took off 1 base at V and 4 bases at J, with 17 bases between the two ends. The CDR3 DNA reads TGTGCCAGCAGTGAAGTGTCGAGGGGGTACGTTAATCAGCCCCAGCATTTT. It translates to CASSEVSRGYVNQPQHF.

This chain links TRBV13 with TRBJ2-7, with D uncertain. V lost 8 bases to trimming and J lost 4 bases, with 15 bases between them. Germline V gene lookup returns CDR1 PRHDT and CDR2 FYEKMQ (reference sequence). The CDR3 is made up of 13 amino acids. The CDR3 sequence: CASGSNARYEQYF. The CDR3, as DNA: TGTGCCAGCGGATCGAATGCCAGGTACGAGCAGTACTTC. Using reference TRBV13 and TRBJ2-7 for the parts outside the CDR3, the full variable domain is AAGVIQSPRHLIKEKRETATLKCYPIPRHDTVYWYQQGPGQDPQFLISFYEKMQSDKGSIPDRFSAQQFSDYHSELNMSSLELGDSALYFCASGSNARYEQYFGPGTRLTVT.

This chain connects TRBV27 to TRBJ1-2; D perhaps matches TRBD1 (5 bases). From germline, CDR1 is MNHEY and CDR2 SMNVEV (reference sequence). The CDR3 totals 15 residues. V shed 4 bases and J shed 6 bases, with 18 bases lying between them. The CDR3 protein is CASSSLGGDENGYTF. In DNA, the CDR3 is TGTGCCAGCAGTTCCCTGGGGGGGGATGAGAATGGCTACACCTTC.

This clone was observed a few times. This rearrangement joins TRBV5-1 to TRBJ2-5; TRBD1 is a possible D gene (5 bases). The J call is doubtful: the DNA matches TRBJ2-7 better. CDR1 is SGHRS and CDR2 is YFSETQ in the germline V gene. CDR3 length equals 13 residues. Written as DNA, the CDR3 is TGCGCCAGCAGCCAAGGACAAACCTACGAGCAGTACTTC. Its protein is CASSQGQTYEQYF.

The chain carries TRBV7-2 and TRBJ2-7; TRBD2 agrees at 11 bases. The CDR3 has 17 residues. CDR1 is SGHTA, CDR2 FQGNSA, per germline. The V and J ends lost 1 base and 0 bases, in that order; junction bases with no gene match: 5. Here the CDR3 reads CASSLVPSGGFSYEQYF. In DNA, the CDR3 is TGTGCCAGCAGCTTAGTTCCTAGCGGGGGGTTCTCCTACGAGCAGTACTTC.

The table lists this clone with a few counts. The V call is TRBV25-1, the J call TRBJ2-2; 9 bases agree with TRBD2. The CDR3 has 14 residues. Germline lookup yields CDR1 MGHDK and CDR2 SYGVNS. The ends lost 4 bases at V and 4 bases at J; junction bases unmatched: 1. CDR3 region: CASSGGRGTGELFF. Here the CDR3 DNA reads TGTGCCAGCAGTGGCGGGAGGGGCACCGGGGAGCTGTTTTTT.

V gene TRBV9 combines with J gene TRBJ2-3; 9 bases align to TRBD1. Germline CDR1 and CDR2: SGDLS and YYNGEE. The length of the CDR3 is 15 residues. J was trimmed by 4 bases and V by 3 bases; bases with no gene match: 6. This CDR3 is CASSATGGFSDTQYF. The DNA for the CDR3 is TGTGCCAGCAGCGCCACAGGGGGCTTCTCAGATACGCAGTATTTT. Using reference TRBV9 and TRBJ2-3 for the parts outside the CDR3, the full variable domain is DSGVTQTPKHLITATGQRVTLRCSPRSGDLSVYWYQQSLDQGLQFLIQYYNGEERAKGNILERFSAQQFPDLHSELNLSSLELGDSALYFCASSATGGFSDTQYFGPGTRLTVL.

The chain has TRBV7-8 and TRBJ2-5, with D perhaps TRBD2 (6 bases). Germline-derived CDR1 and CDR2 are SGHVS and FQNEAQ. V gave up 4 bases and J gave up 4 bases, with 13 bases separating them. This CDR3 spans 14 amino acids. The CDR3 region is CASSSPGLGETQYF. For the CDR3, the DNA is TGTGCCAGCAGCTCCCCGGGACTTGGAGAGACCCAGTACTTC.

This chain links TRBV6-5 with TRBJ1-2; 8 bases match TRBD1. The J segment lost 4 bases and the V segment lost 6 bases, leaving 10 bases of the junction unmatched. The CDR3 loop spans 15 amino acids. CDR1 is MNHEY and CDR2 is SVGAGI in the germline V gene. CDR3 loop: CASSPDRGKTYGYTF. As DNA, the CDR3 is TGTGCCAGCAGCCCCGACAGGGGTAAAACCTATGGCTACACCTTC.

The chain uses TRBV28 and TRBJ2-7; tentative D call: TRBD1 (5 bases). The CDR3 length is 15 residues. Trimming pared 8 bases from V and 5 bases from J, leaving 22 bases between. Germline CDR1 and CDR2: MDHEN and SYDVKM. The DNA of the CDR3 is TGTGCCAGCGCCAACAGGTACCCCCTTCAGCACGAGCAGTACTTC. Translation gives CASANRYPLQHEQYF.